Given below is one T cell receptor (beta chain) in context. What it recognizes is unknown. These data are taken from a study of T cell responses to AZD1222 COVID-19 vaccine. Notes on the study in general: Just five or six AZD1222 recipients were seropositive at baseline.

V lost 6 bases and J lost 1, with 9 bases in between. Germline V gene data show CDR1 as SNHLY and CDR2 as FYNNEI. The CDR3 runs to 13 residues. Produced via immunoSEQ multiplex PCR; TCRdb's table is partial and in-frame only. Of 110,000 or so clones listed, 85% to 90% are singletons. The clonotype was recovered from an adult in good health. This sequence joins TRBV2 and TRBJ1-1; D is uncertain. The sequencing here drew on peripheral blood, taken on day 0 of AZD1222 vaccination. For the CDR3, the DNA is TGTGCCAGCAGGGTGCGGGGGAACACTGAAGCTTTCTTT. It codes for CASRVRGNTEAFF.